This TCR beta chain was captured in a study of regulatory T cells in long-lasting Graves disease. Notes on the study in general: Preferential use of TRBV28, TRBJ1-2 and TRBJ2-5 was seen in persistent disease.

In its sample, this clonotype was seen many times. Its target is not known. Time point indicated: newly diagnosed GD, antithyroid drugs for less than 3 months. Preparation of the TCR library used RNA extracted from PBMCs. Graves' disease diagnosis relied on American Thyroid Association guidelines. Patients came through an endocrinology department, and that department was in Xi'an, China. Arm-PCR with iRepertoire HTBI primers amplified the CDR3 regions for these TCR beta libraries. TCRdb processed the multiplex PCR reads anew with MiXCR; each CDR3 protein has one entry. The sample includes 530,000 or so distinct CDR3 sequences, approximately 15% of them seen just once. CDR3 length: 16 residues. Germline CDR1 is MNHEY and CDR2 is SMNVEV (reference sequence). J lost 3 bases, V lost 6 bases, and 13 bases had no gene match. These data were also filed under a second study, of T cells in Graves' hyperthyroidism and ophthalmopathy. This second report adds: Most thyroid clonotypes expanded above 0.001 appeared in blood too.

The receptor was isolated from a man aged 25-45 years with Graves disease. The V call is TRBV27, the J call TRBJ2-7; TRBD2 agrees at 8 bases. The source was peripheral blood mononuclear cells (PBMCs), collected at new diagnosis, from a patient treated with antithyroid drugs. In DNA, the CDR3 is TGTGCCAGCAGCTCTACCCCCGGGACTAGGAACTACGAGCAGTACTTC. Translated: CASSSTPGTRNYEQYF.